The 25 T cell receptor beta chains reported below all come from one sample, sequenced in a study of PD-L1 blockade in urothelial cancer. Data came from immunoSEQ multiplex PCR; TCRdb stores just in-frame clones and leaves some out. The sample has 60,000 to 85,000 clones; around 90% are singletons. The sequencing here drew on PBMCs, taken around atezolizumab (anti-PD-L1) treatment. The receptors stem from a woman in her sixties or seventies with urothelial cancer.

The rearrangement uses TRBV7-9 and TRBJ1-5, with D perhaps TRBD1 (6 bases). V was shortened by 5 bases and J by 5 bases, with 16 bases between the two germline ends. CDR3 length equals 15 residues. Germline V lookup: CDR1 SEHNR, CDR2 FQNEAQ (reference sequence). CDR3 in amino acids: CASSPQGFGYQPQHF. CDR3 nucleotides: TGTGCCAGCAGCCCACAGGGTTTCGGGTATCAGCCCCAGCATTTT. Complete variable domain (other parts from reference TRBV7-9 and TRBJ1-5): DTGVSQNPRHKITKRGQNVTFRCDPISEHNRLYWYRQTLGQGPEFLTYFQNEAQLEKSRLLSDRFSAERPKGSFSTLEIQRTEQGDSAMYLCASSPQGFGYQPQHFGDGTRLSIL.

The CDR3 region is CASWGRNGYNEQFF. The CDR3 nucleotides are TGTGCCAGTTGGGGCAGAAACGGCTACAATGAGCAGTTCTTC. J is TRBJ2-1 and V is TRBV28; tentatively, D is TRBD1 (5 bases). The V end lost 9 bases, the J end lost 3 bases, and 15 bases lay between the germline ends. The V gene's germline CDR1 is MDHEN and CDR2 SYDVKM. CDR3 length: 14 amino acids.

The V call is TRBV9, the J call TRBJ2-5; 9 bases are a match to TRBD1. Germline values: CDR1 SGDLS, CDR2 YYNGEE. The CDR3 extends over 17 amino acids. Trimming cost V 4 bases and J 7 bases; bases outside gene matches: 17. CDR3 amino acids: CASSPFAGQGLGGTQYF. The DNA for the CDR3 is TGTGCCAGCAGCCCCTTCGCCGGACAGGGGCTAGGAGGGACCCAGTACTTC. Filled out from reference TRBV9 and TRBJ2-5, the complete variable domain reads DSGVTQTPKHLITATGQRVTLRCSPRSGDLSVYWYQQSLDQGLQFLIQYYNGEERAKGNILERFSAQQFPDLHSELNLSSLELGDSALYFCASSPFAGQGLGGTQYFGPGTRLLVL.

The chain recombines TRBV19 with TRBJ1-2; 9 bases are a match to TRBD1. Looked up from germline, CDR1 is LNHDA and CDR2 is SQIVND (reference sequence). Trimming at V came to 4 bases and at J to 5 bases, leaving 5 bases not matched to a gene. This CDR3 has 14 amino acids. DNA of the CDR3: TGTGCCAGTAGTACCCGGGGACAGGGATATGGCTACACCTTC. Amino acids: CASSTRGQGYGYTF.

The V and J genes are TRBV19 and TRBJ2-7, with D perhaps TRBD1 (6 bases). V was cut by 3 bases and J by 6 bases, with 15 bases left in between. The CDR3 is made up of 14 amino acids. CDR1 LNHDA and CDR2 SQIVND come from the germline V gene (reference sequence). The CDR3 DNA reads TGTGCCAGTAGTATCTCCTCAGGGGCTCGCGAGCAGTACTTC. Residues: CASSISSGAREQYF.

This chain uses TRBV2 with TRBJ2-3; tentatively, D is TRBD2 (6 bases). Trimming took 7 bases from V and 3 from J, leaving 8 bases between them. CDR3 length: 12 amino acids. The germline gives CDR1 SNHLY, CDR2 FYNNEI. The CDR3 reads CASTRGTDTQYF. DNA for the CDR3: TGTGCCAGCACTCGGGGGACAGATACGCAGTATTTT.

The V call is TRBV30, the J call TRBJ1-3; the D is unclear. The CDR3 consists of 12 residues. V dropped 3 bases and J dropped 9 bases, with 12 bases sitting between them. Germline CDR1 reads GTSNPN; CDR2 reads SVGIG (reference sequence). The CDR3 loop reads CAWSPPHGTIYF. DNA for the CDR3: TGTGCCTGGAGCCCCCCCCACGGCACCATATATTTT.

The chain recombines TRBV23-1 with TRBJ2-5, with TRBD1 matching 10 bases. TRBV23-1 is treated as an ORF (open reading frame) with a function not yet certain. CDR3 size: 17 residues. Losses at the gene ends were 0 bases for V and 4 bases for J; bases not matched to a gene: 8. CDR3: CASSQSKGTGVGETQYF. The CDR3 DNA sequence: TGCGCCAGCAGTCAATCGAAGGGGACAGGGGTTGGAGAGACCCAGTACTTC.

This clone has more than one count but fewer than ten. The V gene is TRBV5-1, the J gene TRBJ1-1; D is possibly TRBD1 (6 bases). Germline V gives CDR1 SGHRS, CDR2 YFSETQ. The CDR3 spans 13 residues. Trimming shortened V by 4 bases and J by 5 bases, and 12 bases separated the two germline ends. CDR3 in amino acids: CASSNYRETEAFF. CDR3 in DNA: TGCGCCAGCAGCAACTACAGGGAGACTGAAGCTTTCTTT.

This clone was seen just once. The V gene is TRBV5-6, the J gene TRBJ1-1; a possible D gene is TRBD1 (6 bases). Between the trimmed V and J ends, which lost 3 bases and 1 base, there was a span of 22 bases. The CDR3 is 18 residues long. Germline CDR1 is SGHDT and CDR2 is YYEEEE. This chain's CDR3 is CASSSWGGTGWGNTEAFF. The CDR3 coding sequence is TGTGCCAGCAGCTCCTGGGGCGGCACAGGGTGGGGGAACACTGAAGCTTTCTTT.

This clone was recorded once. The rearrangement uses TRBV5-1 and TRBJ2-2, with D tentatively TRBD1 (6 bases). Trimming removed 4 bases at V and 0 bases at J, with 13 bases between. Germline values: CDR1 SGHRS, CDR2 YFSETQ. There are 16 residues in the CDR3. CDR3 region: CASSPRQATNTGELFF. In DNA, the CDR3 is TGCGCCAGCAGCCCCCGACAGGCGACGAACACCGGGGAGCTGTTTTTT.

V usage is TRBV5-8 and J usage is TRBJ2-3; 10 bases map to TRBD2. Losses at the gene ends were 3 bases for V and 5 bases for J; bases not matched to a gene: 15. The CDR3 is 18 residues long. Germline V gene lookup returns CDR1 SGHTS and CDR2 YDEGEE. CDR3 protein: CASSSGRSGRAGGDTQYF. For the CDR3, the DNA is TGTGCCAGCAGCTCCGGCCGCAGCGGGAGGGCCGGAGGAGATACGCAGTATTTT.

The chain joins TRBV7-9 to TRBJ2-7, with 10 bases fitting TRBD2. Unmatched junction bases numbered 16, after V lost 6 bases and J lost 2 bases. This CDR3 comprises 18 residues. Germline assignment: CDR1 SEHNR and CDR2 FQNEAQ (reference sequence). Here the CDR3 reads CASSSPITGTSATYEQYF. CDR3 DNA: TGTGCCAGCAGTTCCCCAATTACCGGGACTAGCGCTACCTACGAGCAGTACTTC.

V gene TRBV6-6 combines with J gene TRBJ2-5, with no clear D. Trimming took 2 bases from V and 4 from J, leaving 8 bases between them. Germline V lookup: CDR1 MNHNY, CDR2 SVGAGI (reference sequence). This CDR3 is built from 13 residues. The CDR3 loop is CASSYLGGETQYF. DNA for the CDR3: TGTGCCAGCAGTTACCTCGGCGGAGAGACCCAGTACTTC.

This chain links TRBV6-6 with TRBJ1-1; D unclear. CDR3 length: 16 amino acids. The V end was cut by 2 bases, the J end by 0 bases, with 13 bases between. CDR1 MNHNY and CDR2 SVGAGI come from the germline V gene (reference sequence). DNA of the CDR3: TGTGCCAGCAGTTACGCACAGCCTTACATGAACACTGAAGCTTTCTTT. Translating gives CASSYAQPYMNTEAFF.

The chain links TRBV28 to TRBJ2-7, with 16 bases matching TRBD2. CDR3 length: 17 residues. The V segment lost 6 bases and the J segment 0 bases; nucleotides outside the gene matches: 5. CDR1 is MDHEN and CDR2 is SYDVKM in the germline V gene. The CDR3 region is CASSWGLAGGSSYEQYF. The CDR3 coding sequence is TGTGCCAGCAGCTGGGGACTAGCGGGAGGGAGCTCCTACGAGCAGTACTTC.

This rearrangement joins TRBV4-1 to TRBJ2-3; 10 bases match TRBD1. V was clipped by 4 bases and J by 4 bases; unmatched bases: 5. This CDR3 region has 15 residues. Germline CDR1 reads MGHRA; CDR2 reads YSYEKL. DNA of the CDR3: TGCGCCAGCAGCCGACGACAGGGGGCCCCAGATACGCAGTATTTT. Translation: CASSRRQGAPDTQYF.

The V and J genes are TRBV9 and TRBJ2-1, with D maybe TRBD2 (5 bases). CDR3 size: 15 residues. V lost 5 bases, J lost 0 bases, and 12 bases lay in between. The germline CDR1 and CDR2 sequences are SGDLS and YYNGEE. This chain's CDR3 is CASSALDYSYNEQFF. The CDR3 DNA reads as TGTGCCAGCAGTGCCCTTGACTACTCCTACAATGAGCAGTTCTTC. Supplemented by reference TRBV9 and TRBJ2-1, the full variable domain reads DSGVTQTPKHLITATGQRVTLRCSPRSGDLSVYWYQQSLDQGLQFLIQYYNGEERAKGNILERFSAQQFPDLHSELNLSSLELGDSALYFCASSALDYSYNEQFFGPGTRLTVL.

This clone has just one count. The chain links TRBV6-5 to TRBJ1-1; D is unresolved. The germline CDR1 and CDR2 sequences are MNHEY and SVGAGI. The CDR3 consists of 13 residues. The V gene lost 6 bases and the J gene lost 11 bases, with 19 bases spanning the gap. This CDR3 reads CASRRSDHHGAFF. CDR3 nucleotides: TGTGCCAGCAGACGATCTGACCATCACGGGGCTTTCTTT.

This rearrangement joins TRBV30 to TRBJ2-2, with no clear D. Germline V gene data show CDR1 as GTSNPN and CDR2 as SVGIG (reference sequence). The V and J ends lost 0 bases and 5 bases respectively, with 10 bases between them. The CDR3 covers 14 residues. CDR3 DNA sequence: TGTGCCTGGAGTGTACAATTGGCTACCGGGGAGCTGTTTTTT. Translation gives CAWSVQLATGELFF.

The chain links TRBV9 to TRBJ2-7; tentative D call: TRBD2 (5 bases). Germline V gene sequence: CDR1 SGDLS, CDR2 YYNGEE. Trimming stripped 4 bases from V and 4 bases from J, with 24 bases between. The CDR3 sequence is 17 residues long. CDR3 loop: CASSPGLLSVQSYEQYF. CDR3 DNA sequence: TGTGCCAGCAGCCCCGGACTGCTGAGTGTCCAATCATACGAGCAGTACTTC.

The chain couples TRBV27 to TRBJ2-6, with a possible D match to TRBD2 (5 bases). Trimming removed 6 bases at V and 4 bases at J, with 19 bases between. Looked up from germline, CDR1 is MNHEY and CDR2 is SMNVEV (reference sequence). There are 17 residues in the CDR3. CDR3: CASSPEAPPWGANVLTF. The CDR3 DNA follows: TGTGCCAGCAGCCCGGAGGCGCCCCCTTGGGGGGCCAACGTCCTGACTTTC.

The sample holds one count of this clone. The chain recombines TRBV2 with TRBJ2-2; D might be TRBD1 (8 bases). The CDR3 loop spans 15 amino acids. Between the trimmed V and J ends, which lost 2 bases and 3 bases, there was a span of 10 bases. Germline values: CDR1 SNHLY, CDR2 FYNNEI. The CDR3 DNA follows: TGTGCCAGCAGTGAAACAGGGGGGGACACCGGGGAGCTGTTTTTT. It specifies CASSETGGDTGELFF.

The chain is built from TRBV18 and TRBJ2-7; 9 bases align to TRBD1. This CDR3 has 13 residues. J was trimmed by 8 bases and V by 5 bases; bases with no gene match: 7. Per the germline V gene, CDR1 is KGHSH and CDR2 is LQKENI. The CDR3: CASSSSTGGQQYF. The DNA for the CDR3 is TGTGCCAGCTCAAGCTCGACAGGGGGGCAGCAGTACTTC.

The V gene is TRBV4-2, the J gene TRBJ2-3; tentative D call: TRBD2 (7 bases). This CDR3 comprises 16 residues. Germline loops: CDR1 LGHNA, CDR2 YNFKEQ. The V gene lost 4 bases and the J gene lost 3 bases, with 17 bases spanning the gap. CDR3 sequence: CASSPKRGGRTDTQYF. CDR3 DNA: TGTGCCAGCAGCCCAAAAAGGGGGGGCAGAACAGATACGCAGTATTTT.